This TCR beta chain stems from a study of shared clonotypes between healthy human individuals. Overall study findings and caveats: Sequencing depth was expected to affect clonotype sharing among donors. The donor pool, a small one, limited the genetic and exposure-history diversity represented.

In the study's own analysis: For the immunoSEQ data, sequences were junction-only without quality scores, so filtering differed. Profiled with immunoSEQ multiplex PCR; TCRdb holds only in-frame clones, not every one. V, J and clone size derive from that table, while D and trimming were established from the DNA sequence. The table has under 600,000 clones, almost 80% seen once. The CDR3 loop spans 13 amino acids. Trimming took 4 bases from V and 0 from J, leaving 7 bases between them. CDR1 is SGHRS, CDR2 YFSETQ, per germline. Only Caucasian adults living in Nashville, Tennessee made up the donor group. On this clone itself: Its antigen is as yet unknown.

The V gene is TRBV5-1, the J gene TRBJ1-1; D uncertain. Sequencing used PBMCs. The source of this sequence is a woman between 40 and 50 years old in good health. Some clones in this sample may be carry-over from other donors' samples. The CDR3 reads CASSLEVNTEAFF. CDR3 nucleotides: TGCGCCAGCAGCCTAGAAGTGAACACTGAAGCTTTCTTT.